Below are 22 T cell receptor beta chains sequenced from a single sample in a study of human T cells and chemical hapten exposure. Time point described: healthy volunteer bleed at 6 weeks. Total RNA was extracted from unfractionated whole blood. TCRdb re-analysed the RACE reads in MiXCR, keeping a single row per CDR3 protein. The repertoire holds about 70,000 distinct CDR3 sequences, roughly 6.6% seen once, with just under 3.5% in the top ten. Input material: whole blood. The receptors derive from a female donor in good health. Some clones in this sample may be carry-over from other donors' samples.

This clonotype was detected only a few times. J is TRBJ2-4 and V is TRBV12-3 or TRBV12-4; D possibly corresponds to TRBD2 (5 bases). The CDR3 runs 15 residues. Trimming shortened V by 0 bases and J by 1 base, and 7 bases separated the two germline ends. CDR3 amino acids: CASSLATRAKNIQYF. The DNA for the CDR3 is TGTGCCAGCAGTTTAGCCACTAGGGCCAAAAACATTCAGTACTTC.

The chain carries TRBV14 and TRBJ1-4; D is unclear. Germline values: CDR1 SGHDN, CDR2 FVKESK. V was trimmed by 1 base and J by 8 bases, leaving 5 bases between them. The CDR3 covers 12 residues. The CDR3: CASSQVREKLFF. In DNA, the CDR3 is TGTGCCAGCAGCCAAGTCCGGGAAAAACTGTTTTTT.

This clonotype was found a few times. This chain links TRBV20-1 with TRBJ1-5; the D is unclear. This CDR3 region has 14 residues. Trimming took off 1 base at V and 3 bases at J, with 10 bases between the two ends. The germline CDR1 and CDR2 sequences are DFQATT and SNEGSKA (reference sequence). Here the CDR3 reads CSARGTGLNQPQHF. CDR3 DNA: TGCAGTGCTAGAGGAACCGGCCTCAATCAGCCCCAGCATTTT.

The gene calls are TRBV14 and TRBJ2-3; D unresolved. Trimming removed 0 bases at V and 2 bases at J, with 12 bases between. The CDR3 is 16 amino acids. Germline-derived CDR1 and CDR2 are SGHDN and FVKESK. The CDR3 spells CASSQDLVQTTDTQYF. The CDR3, as DNA: TGTGCCAGCAGCCAAGATTTAGTACAGACCACAGATACGCAGTATTTT.

This clonotype has more than one count but fewer than ten. The chain couples TRBV6-4 to TRBJ2-1, with 9 bases matching TRBD2. This CDR3 is built from 13 residues. Per the germline V gene, CDR1 is MRHNA and CDR2 is SNTAGT. J was trimmed by 7 bases and V by 4 bases; bases with no gene match: 2. CDR3 sequence reads: CASSGLAENEQFF. In nucleotides, the CDR3 is TGTGCCAGCAGTGGACTAGCGGAGAATGAGCAGTTCTTC.

This clonotype was picked up a small number of times. CDR3 in DNA: TGTGCCAGCAGCTTCGGGGCAGATACGCAGTATTTT. Protein sequence: CASSFGADTQYF. The rearrangement uses TRBV7-9 and TRBJ2-3; D might be TRBD2 (5 bases). The germline V and J ends were trimmed by 3 bases and 4 bases, with 5 bases remaining between them. The CDR3 runs to 12 residues. Per germline, CDR1 SEHNR and CDR2 FQNEAQ (reference sequence).

The V gene is TRBV28, the J gene TRBJ1-5; D is ambiguous. CDR1 and CDR2 from the germline V gene are MDHEN and SYDVKM. The CDR3 covers 14 residues. Trimming stripped 6 bases from V and 6 bases from J, with 15 bases between. CDR3 region: CASRQNPWGQPQHF. CDR3 DNA sequence: TGTGCCAGCAGGCAAAACCCCTGGGGTCAGCCCCAGCATTTT.

The chain links TRBV12-3 or TRBV12-4 to TRBJ2-7, with 7 nucleotides matching TRBD1. The ends lost 4 bases at V and 1 base at J; junction bases unmatched: 4. This CDR3 has 14 amino acids. The CDR3 DNA reads as TGTGCCAGCAGTTGGCAGGGGGAATCCTACGAGCAGTACTTC. It encodes CASSWQGESYEQYF.

By its share, this clonotype is medium-sized. V is TRBV20-1 and J is TRBJ2-7; maybe TRBD2 (6 bases). The germline gives CDR1 DFQATT, CDR2 SNEGSKA (reference sequence). With 5 bases removed from V and 7 bases from J, the gap between germline ends came to 18 bases. This CDR3 contains 13 residues. In nucleotides, the CDR3 is TGCAGTGCTCGCTCGGGGGAAGTAGGGGAGCAGTACTTC. Translating gives CSARSGEVGEQYF.

This clonotype appeared a few times. This chain joins TRBV6-4 and TRBJ2-3; the D call may be TRBD1 or TRBD2 (5 bases each). Deletions cut 5 bases from V and 0 bases from J, with 9 bases between. Germline V gene lookup returns CDR1 MRHNA and CDR2 SNTAGT. This CDR3 is 14 amino acids long. CDR3 region: CASSPGPSTDTQYF. The CDR3 region has the DNA TGTGCCAGCAGTCCGGGACCAAGCACAGATACGCAGTATTTT.

This clonotype was counted ten times or more. This chain connects TRBV20-1 to TRBJ1-1, with 7 bases lining up with TRBD1. The CDR3 consists of 12 residues. Germline V CDR1 and CDR2: DFQATT, SNEGSKA (reference sequence). Trimming took 5 bases from V and 7 from J; bases not matched to a gene: 7. The chain's CDR3 is CSAPRGGDEAFF. In DNA, the CDR3 is TGCAGTGCTCCCAGGGGGGGGGATGAAGCTTTCTTT.

J is TRBJ1-1 and V is TRBV5-8, with 8 bases identical to TRBD1. The V gene end was trimmed by 4 bases and the J gene end by 3 bases; junction bases not matched to a gene: 2. Germline V gives CDR1 SGHTS, CDR2 YDEGEE. The CDR3 is 13 amino acids. The CDR3 protein is CASSVDRDTEAFF. CDR3 DNA: TGTGCCAGCAGCGTGGACAGGGACACTGAAGCTTTCTTT.

This clonotype was counted only a few times. The chain carries TRBV25-1 and TRBJ1-2; D gene ambiguous. CDR1 is MGHDK and CDR2 is SYGVNS in the germline V gene. CDR3 length equals 13 residues. The V and J ends lost 4 bases and 5 bases respectively, with 11 bases between them. CDR3 coding DNA: TGTGCCAGCAGTGCTCCGTTTGGATATGGCTACACCTTC. It codes for CASSAPFGYGYTF.

Many counts were recorded for this clonotype. This chain uses TRBV2 with TRBJ2-7; D is perhaps TRBD2 (6 bases). V lost 11 bases, J lost 2 bases, and 13 bases lay in between. Germline loops: CDR1 SNHLY, CDR2 FYNNEI. The CDR3 extends over 12 amino acids. The CDR3 nucleotides are TGTGCCTTCGGGGTAGCGGCCTACGAGCAGTACTTC. It specifies CAFGVAAYEQYF.

Ten or more counts support this clonotype. This sequence joins TRBV10-2 and TRBJ2-3; D gene uncertain. Germline CDR1 WSHSY, CDR2 SAAADI. V lost 8 bases and J 7 bases, leaving 19 bases between the germline ends. The length of the CDR3 is 14 residues. CDR3 DNA sequence: TGCGCCAGCCATGGGGTAGCAGATCTCTATACGCAGTATTTT. The encoded protein is CASHGVADLYTQYF.

This clonotype was picked up many times. Compared with germline, one end of the junction differs, possibly owing to a read error. This chain joins TRBV29-1 and TRBJ2-1; 12 bases align to TRBD2. CDR1 and CDR2 from the germline V gene are SQVTM and ANQGSEA. There are 13 residues in the CDR3. The CDR3 is CSAGLAGYSEQFF. The CDR3 region has the DNA TGCAGCGCAGGACTAGCGGGATACAGTGAGCAGTTCTTC.

The table lists this clonotype with many counts. The chain recombines TRBV11-2 with TRBJ2-3; 10 bases map to TRBD1. CDR1 and CDR2 from the germline V gene are SGHAT and FQNNGV. V dropped 2 bases and J dropped 4; count of bases not matched to a gene: 9. This CDR3 has 17 amino acids. The CDR3 DNA reads TGTGCCAGCAGCTTATATCGAGGGACAGGGGTCCCAGATACGCAGTATTTT. Translation gives CASSLYRGTGVPDTQYF.

This clonotype has a count of ten or more. The chain employs TRBV5-6 and TRBJ1-1; TRBD1 agrees at 11 bases. V was pared by 4 bases and J by 5 bases, with 10 bases of the junction left unmatched. Germline V gene sequence: CDR1 SGHDT, CDR2 YYEEEE. This CDR3 spans 16 amino acids. The CDR3: CASSAGTGGDWTEAFF. DNA of the CDR3: TGTGCCAGCAGCGCCGGGACAGGGGGTGATTGGACTGAAGCTTTCTTT.

This chain joins TRBV28 and TRBJ2-7; D may match TRBD1 or TRBD2 (5 bases each). Germline CDR1 and CDR2: MDHEN and SYDVKM. The CDR3 spans 13 residues. V dropped 9 bases and J dropped 0 bases, with 12 bases sitting between them. The CDR3 spells CASGDRSSYEQYF. The CDR3 DNA sequence: TGTGCCAGTGGGGACCGAAGCTCCTACGAGCAGTACTTC.

The V and J genes are TRBV4-1 and TRBJ2-7; TRBD2 aligns across 7 bases. Losses at the gene ends were 2 bases for V and 0 bases for J; bases not matched to a gene: 4. Germline assignment: CDR1 MGHRA and CDR2 YSYEKL. CDR3 size: 15 residues. The CDR3 region has the DNA TGCGCCAGCAGCCAACTAGCGGCCCCCTCCTACGAGCAGTACTTC. Encoded protein: CASSQLAAPSYEQYF.

V gene TRBV7-9 combines with J gene TRBJ1-4, with D tentatively TRBD1 (6 bases). V was cut by 5 bases and J by 5 bases, with 15 bases left in between. There are 15 residues in the CDR3. Germline V gene data show CDR1 as SEHNR and CDR2 as FQNEAQ (reference sequence). The DNA for the CDR3 is TGTGCCAGCAGCGAGTTTCAGGACAGCAATGAAAAACTGTTTTTT. This encodes CASSEFQDSNEKLFF.

This clonotype was found many times. V usage is TRBV4-1 and J usage is TRBJ2-1; 7 nucleotides align to TRBD1. Per germline, CDR1 MGHRA and CDR2 YSYEKL. Trimming cost V 4 bases and J 9 bases; bases outside gene matches: 15. This CDR3 has 16 amino acids. The CDR3 loop is CASSPQPDRVVSEQFF. The CDR3 region has the DNA TGCGCCAGCAGCCCACAACCTGACAGGGTAGTAAGTGAGCAGTTCTTC.